This entry lists 28 T cell receptor beta chains sequenced from one sample in a study of blood T cell repertoires in COVID-19. Clones were sequenced by immunoSEQ multiplex PCR, and TCRdb holds only the in-frame ones, with some missing. Of about 240,000 clones listed, 85% to 90% were seen once; the top ten hold under 9%. The sample consisted of peripheral blood. The receptor set was obtained from a woman in her 70s with active or convalescent COVID-19.

The chain joins TRBV21-1 to TRBJ2-7; TRBD2, the table's D call, was not compared with the DNA. TRBV21-1 is reported as a pseudogene. The CDR3 spans 16 residues. CDR3 region: CASSTRLGLLRDEQYF. The DNA for the CDR3 is TGTGCCAGCAGCACCCGCCTCGGACTCCTGAGAGACGAGCAGTACTTC.

As regards this clone: Other DNA sequences in this specimen translate into the identical CDR3. The rearrangement joins TRBV6-2 or TRBV6-3 to TRBJ2-3, with 10 bases matching TRBD2. V shed 6 bases and J 1 base; nucleotides not matched to a gene: 4. This CDR3 contains 15 residues. Germline assignment: CDR1 MNHEY and CDR2 SVGEGT. Written as DNA, the CDR3 is TGTGCCAGCAGCTTAGCGGGGGGCCGCACAGATACGCAGTATTTT. Amino acid sequence: CASSLAGGRTDTQYF.

This clone was counted a single time. This chain connects TRBV5-1 to TRBJ1-6; D might be TRBD1 (6 bases). The CDR3 has 15 amino acids. The V and J ends lost 4 bases and 6 bases respectively, with 14 bases between them. CDR1 SGHRS and CDR2 YFSETQ come from the germline V gene. The CDR3 sequence is CASSPLGHANSPLHF. DNA for the CDR3: TGCGCCAGCAGCCCGCTGGGACACGCTAATTCACCCCTCCACTTT.

This sequence joins TRBV3-1 (or the pseudogene TRBV3-2) and TRBJ1-3; 8 bases agree with TRBD1. V shed 6 bases and J 2 bases; nucleotides not matched to a gene: 3. The CDR3 extends over 14 amino acids. The germline V gene encodes CDR1 LGHDT and CDR2 YNNKEL (reference sequence). The CDR3 spells CASRKQGAGNTIYF. DNA for the CDR3: TGTGCCAGCAGAAAACAGGGGGCTGGAAACACCATATATTTT.

V is TRBV7-8 and J is TRBJ2-1, with 7 nucleotides matching TRBD1. Germline V gives CDR1 SGHVS, CDR2 FQNEAQ. The CDR3 has 13 residues. J gave up 6 bases and V 5 bases, and 4 bases lay outside the gene matches. The CDR3 sequence is CASSRGQANEQFF. The DNA for the CDR3 is TGTGCCAGCAGCCGAGGACAGGCCAATGAGCAGTTCTTC.

V and J are TRBV5-1 and TRBJ2-5; 9 bases match TRBD1. Germline-derived CDR1 and CDR2 are SGHRS and YFSETQ. V was clipped by 4 bases and J by 3 bases; unmatched bases: 10. The CDR3 totals 16 residues. The CDR3 protein is CASSRGQGGAEETQYF. Written as DNA, the CDR3 is TGCGCCAGCAGCAGGGGACAGGGTGGAGCGGAAGAGACCCAGTACTTC.

This clone was seen only a few times. The chain is built from TRBV13 and TRBJ1-1; possibly TRBD1 for D (5 bases). The CDR3 loop spans 13 amino acids. The germline V gene encodes CDR1 PRHDT and CDR2 FYEKMQ (reference sequence). Trimming removed 2 bases from V and 5 bases from J, with 9 bases in between. Here the CDR3 reads CASSLYGGTEAFF. CDR3 nucleotides: TGTGCCAGCAGCTTATATGGGGGGACTGAAGCTTTCTTT.

The chain employs TRBV27 and TRBJ2-3; possibly TRBD2 for D (6 bases). CDR1 MNHEY and CDR2 SMNVEV come from the germline V gene (reference sequence). The CDR3 covers 15 residues. The V and J ends lost 10 bases and 0 bases respectively, with 17 bases between them. The CDR3 loop is CATYLRGFSTDTQYF. DNA of the CDR3: TGTGCCACTTACCTCCGGGGGTTTAGCACAGATACGCAGTATTTT.

The rearrangement joins TRBV10-3 to TRBJ1-1; possible D gene TRBD1, 5 bases. The CDR3 has 16 residues. V was shortened by 10 bases and J by 4 bases, with 25 bases between the two germline ends. Germline V CDR1 and CDR2: ENHRY, SYGVKD. CDR3 amino acids: CATIDSRSRLSTEAFF. The CDR3 DNA reads as TGTGCCACGATCGACAGTAGAAGCAGGTTGAGCACTGAAGCTTTCTTT.

The rearrangement uses TRBV4-3 and TRBJ2-1, with 8 nucleotides matching TRBD1. Germline V lookup: CDR1 LGHNA, CDR2 YSLEER. V was pared by 0 bases and J by 7 bases, with 5 bases of the junction left unmatched. The CDR3 sequence is 15 residues long. The CDR3 loop is CASSQEGTGQNEQFF. The CDR3 DNA is TGCGCCAGCAGCCAAGAGGGGACAGGACAGAATGAGCAGTTCTTC.

This clone was seen more than once but under ten times. This sequence joins TRBV12-5 and TRBJ1-1; D is unresolved. Germline CDR1 reads LGHNT; CDR2 reads FRNRAP. V gave up 3 bases and J gave up 3 bases, with 23 bases separating them. The CDR3 has 18 residues. The CDR3 sequence: CASGLRGPLPSLDTEAFF. The DNA for the CDR3 is TGTGCTAGTGGTTTACGGGGTCCGTTGCCTTCCTTGGACACTGAAGCTTTCTTT.

The rearrangement joins TRBV4-1 to TRBJ1-4, with 7 bases lining up with TRBD1. V gave up 4 bases and J gave up 6 bases; unmatched junction bases: 8. CDR1 MGHRA and CDR2 YSYEKL come from the germline V gene. The CDR3 runs 15 residues. The CDR3 DNA follows: TGCGCCAGCAGCCGCGTGGGACAGCCGGATGAAAAACTGTTTTTT. Residues: CASSRVGQPDEKLFF.

The chain carries TRBV5-1 and TRBJ2-2; TRBD1 aligns across 7 bases. Trimming at V came to 4 bases and at J to 1 base, leaving 7 bases not matched to a gene. The CDR3 contains 16 residues. Germline loops: CDR1 SGHRS, CDR2 YFSETQ. The chain's CDR3 is CASSLRGSGNTGELFF. CDR3 sequence (DNA): TGCGCCAGCAGCCTCAGGGGGAGCGGGAACACCGGGGAGCTGTTTTTT. Using reference TRBV5-1 and TRBJ2-2 for the parts outside the CDR3, the full variable domain is KAGVTQTPRYLIKTRGQQVTLSCSPISGHRSVSWYQQTPGQGLQFLFEYFSETQRNKGNFPGRFSGRQFSNSRSEMNVSTLELGDSALYLCASSLRGSGNTGELFFGEGSRLTVL.

This clone showed up just once. The rearrangement uses TRBV19 and TRBJ1-1, with a tentative D call TRBD1 (5 bases). V was shortened by 4 bases and J by 0 bases, with 12 bases between the two germline ends. CDR1 LNHDA and CDR2 SQIVND come from the germline V gene (reference sequence). This CDR3 contains 15 residues. CDR3 nucleotide sequence: TGTGCCAGTAGTAGAGTGACAGTCTTGAACACTGAAGCTTTCTTT. Translating it yields CASSRVTVLNTEAFF.

The genes are TRBV7-6 and TRBJ1-4; D unresolved. The CDR3 extends over 15 amino acids. V was shortened by 4 bases and J by 7 bases, with 16 bases between the two germline ends. The germline CDR1 and CDR2 sequences are SGHVS and FNYEAQ. In DNA form, the CDR3 reads TGTGCCAGCAGCTCACCTGTCCGGGTCGGTGAAAAACTGTTTTTT. Translating gives CASSSPVRVGEKLFF. The variable domain in full, completed from reference TRBV7-6 and TRBJ1-4, reads GAGVSQSPRYKVTKRGQDVALRCDPISGHVSLYWYRQALGQGPEFLTYFNYEAQQDKSGLPNDRFSAERPEGSISTLTIQRTEQRDSAMYRCASSSPVRVGEKLFFGSGTQLSVL.

The gene calls are TRBV6-5 and TRBJ1-1; TRBD1 is a possible D gene (5 bases). Germline CDR1 is MNHEY and CDR2 is SVGAGI. V lost 2 bases, J lost 3 bases, and 10 bases lay in between. The CDR3 consists of 14 residues. The CDR3 coding sequence is TGTGCCAGCAGTTACCGTGACAGTTACACTGAAGCTTTCTTT. It encodes CASSYRDSYTEAFF.

This chain uses TRBV18 with TRBJ2-1; TRBD2 might be the D (5 bases). CDR3 length: 15 amino acids. Looked up from germline, CDR1 is KGHSH and CDR2 is LQKENI. V lost 2 bases and J 0 bases, leaving 8 bases between the germline ends. The CDR3, as DNA: TGTGCCAGCTCACCAGAGGGCCTCTCCTACAATGAGCAGTTCTTC. Amino acid sequence: CASSPEGLSYNEQFF.

Comments on this clone: Germline is not matched at one junction end, which may reflect a read error. The chain combines TRBV7-7 with TRBJ2-1, with 9 positions matching TRBD1. The CDR3 covers 16 residues. Germline-derived CDR1 and CDR2 are SSHAT and FNYEAQ (reference sequence). CDR3 coding DNA: TGTGCTAGCAGCCCCCGGACAGGGGAGTTGATGAATGAGCAGTTCTTC. Protein sequence: CASSPRTGELMNEQFF. The variable domain in full, with the rest retrieved from reference TRBV7-7 and TRBJ2-1, is GAGVSQSPRYKVTKRGQDVTLRCDPISSHATLYWYQQALGQGPEFLTYFNYEAQPDKSGLPSDRFSAERPEGSISTLTIQRTEQRDSAMYRCASSPRTGELMNEQFFGPGTRLTVL.

This chain connects TRBV19 to TRBJ1-1; no reliable D call. Germline lookup yields CDR1 LNHDA and CDR2 SQIVND (reference sequence). The CDR3 spans 13 residues. The V end was cut by 7 bases, the J end by 1 base, with 10 bases between. The CDR3 here is CASTERENTEAFF. DNA for the CDR3: TGTGCCAGTACTGAGAGAGAGAACACTGAAGCTTTCTTT.

V gene TRBV27 combines with J gene TRBJ1-1, with D uncertain. This CDR3 contains 13 residues. Germline loops: CDR1 MNHEY, CDR2 SMNVEV (reference sequence). V lost 3 bases to trimming and J lost 6 bases, with 11 bases between them. CDR3 residues: CASSFRRGAEAFF. The CDR3 DNA reads TGTGCCAGCAGTTTTCGAAGAGGCGCTGAAGCTTTCTTT.

The CDR3 DNA follows: TGCAGTGCTAGAGGTAACTACGAGCAGTACTTC. Its protein product is CSARGNYEQYF. The rearrangement joins TRBV20-1 to TRBJ2-7; D gene uncertain. In germline, CDR1 is DFQATT, CDR2 SNEGSKA (reference sequence). Trimming removed 1 base from V and 3 bases from J, with 4 bases in between. The CDR3 contains 11 residues.

This chain joins TRBV9 and TRBJ2-3, with 8 bases lining up with TRBD2. Germline CDR1 reads SGDLS; CDR2 reads YYNGEE. CDR3 length: 14 residues. Trimming cost V 7 bases and J 0 bases; bases outside gene matches: 4. The CDR3 protein is CASAQRGSTDTQYF. CDR3 sequence (DNA): TGTGCCAGCGCCCAGCGGGGGAGCACAGATACGCAGTATTTT.

This sequence joins TRBV3-1 (or the pseudogene TRBV3-2) and TRBJ2-4; possibly TRBD2 for D (5 bases). The CDR3 has 15 residues. V lost 4 bases and J 0 bases, leaving 10 bases between the germline ends. The V gene's germline CDR1 is LGHDT and CDR2 YNNKEL (reference sequence). The CDR3 region has the DNA TGTGCCAGCAGCCCGGGAACGTCAGCCAAAAACATTCAGTACTTC. The encoded protein is CASSPGTSAKNIQYF.

The chain uses TRBV18 and TRBJ2-7; tentatively, D is TRBD1 (5 bases). The CDR3 runs to 12 residues. The germline CDR1 and CDR2 sequences are KGHSH and LQKENI. Trimming pared 4 bases from V and 2 bases from J, leaving 6 bases between. The CDR3 region is CASSLTAYEQYF. The CDR3 bases are TGTGCCAGCTCACTGACAGCCTACGAGCAGTACTTC.

CDR3 coding DNA: TGTGCCAGCAGCTTGGCCAACACCTGGGGGGGTGAAGCTTTCTTT. It is translated as CASSLANTWGGEAFF. The V gene is TRBV5-4, the J gene TRBJ1-1; tentatively, D is TRBD1 (5 bases). Germline CDR1 SGHNT, CDR2 YYREEE (reference sequence). The CDR3 is 15 amino acids. Trimming pared 0 bases from V and 7 bases from J, leaving 16 bases between.

This chain links TRBV4-1 with TRBJ1-6; D is unresolved. Trimming removed 0 bases at V and 7 bases at J, with 7 bases between. The CDR3 spans 14 residues. The germline V gene encodes CDR1 MGHRA and CDR2 YSYEKL. The CDR3 sequence is CASSQEGRNSPLHF. Written as DNA, the CDR3 is TGCGCCAGCAGCCAAGAGGGCAGAAATTCACCCCTCCACTTT.

The chain uses TRBV18 and TRBJ2-7, with 11 positions matching TRBD1. This CDR3 has 17 residues. Trimming removed 2 bases from V and 7 bases from J; junction bases left unmatched: 13. Per the germline V gene, CDR1 is KGHSH and CDR2 is LQKENI. This chain's CDR3 is CASSPRNTGQGAGEQYF. For the CDR3, the DNA is TGTGCCAGCTCACCAAGAAATACTGGACAGGGGGCAGGTGAGCAGTACTTC.

The V gene is TRBV15, the J gene TRBJ2-7; a weak D match, TRBD1 (5 bases). Germline lookup yields CDR1 LNHNV and CDR2 YYDKDF (reference sequence). This CDR3 spans 15 amino acids. V lost 0 bases, J lost 6 bases, and 15 bases lay in between. CDR3 amino acids: CATSREGQVWGEQYF. The CDR3 coding sequence is TGTGCCACCAGCAGAGAGGGGCAGGTTTGGGGCGAGCAGTACTTC. Full variable domain (rest looked up from reference TRBV15 and TRBJ2-7): DAMVIQNPRYQVTQFGKPVTLSCSQTLNHNVMYWYQQKSSQAPKLLFHYYDKDFNNEADTPDNFQSRRPNTSFCFLDIRSPGLGDTAMYLCATSREGQVWGEQYFGPGTRLTVT.